This entry lists 24 T cell receptor beta chains sequenced from one sample in a study of neurological immune-mediated disorders. TCRdb fed the 5' RACE reads into MiXCR, producing one record per CDR3 protein. The sample consists of 45,000 to 70,000 distinct CDR3 sequences, about 4% of them appearing once. The sequencing sample was made of PBMCs. The receptors come from a man aged 50 to 59 with multiple sclerosis.

This clonotype was recorded at least ten times. V gene TRBV7-9 combines with J gene TRBJ2-4; D may be TRBD1 (5 bases). Trimming shortened V by 0 bases and J by 1 base, and 13 bases separated the two germline ends. Germline CDR1 is SEHNR and CDR2 is FQNEAQ (reference sequence). CDR3 length: 17 residues. DNA of the CDR3: TGTGCCAGCAGCTTAGCTGGGCAGGGTGCGGCCAAAAACATTCAGTACTTC. This encodes CASSLAGQGAAKNIQYF.

This clonotype was observed at least ten times. The chain recombines TRBV4-1 with TRBJ2-3; D tentatively reads TRBD1 or TRBD2 (5 bases each). Germline CDR1 MGHRA, CDR2 YSYEKL. V lost 1 base to trimming and J lost 10 bases, with 21 bases between them. The CDR3 totals 16 residues. CDR3 loop: CASSQARDLSPRAQYF. The CDR3 DNA sequence: TGCGCCAGCAGCCAAGCTCGGGACCTCTCCCCCAGAGCGCAGTATTTT.

This clonotype appeared many times. CDR3 sequence reads: CASSQDSGGAGRVNENIQYF. The DNA for the CDR3 is TGCGCCAGCAGCCAAGATTCGGGGGGGGCTGGGCGAGTTAATGAAAACATTCAGTACTTC. The J gene is TRBJ2-4, the V gene TRBV4-1; 8 bases map to TRBD2. The V segment lost 0 bases and the J segment 5 bases; nucleotides outside the gene matches: 18. Germline assignment: CDR1 MGHRA and CDR2 YSYEKL. This CDR3 is built from 20 residues.

J is TRBJ1-5 and V is TRBV5-1, with TRBD1 identical over 10 bases. Germline-derived CDR1 and CDR2 are SGHRS and YFSETQ. The CDR3 is 15 amino acids. The J segment lost 7 bases and the V segment lost 0 bases, leaving 4 bases of the junction unmatched. The CDR3 loop is CASSLVGQGSQPQHF. The CDR3 coding sequence is TGCGCCAGCAGCTTGGTGGGACAGGGGAGCCAGCCCCAGCATTTT.

This clonotype has ten or more counts. The chain recombines TRBV6-2 or TRBV6-3 with TRBJ2-4; the D call may be TRBD1 or TRBD2 (6 bases each). The CDR3 covers 15 residues. Germline V gene lookup returns CDR1 MNHEY and CDR2 SVGEGT. V was pared by 7 bases and J by 0 bases, with 13 bases between. The CDR3 loop is CASKVGGLAKNIQYF. The CDR3, as DNA: TGTGCCAGCAAAGTGGGGGGCCTAGCCAAAAACATTCAGTACTTC.

Details on this clonotype: At one boundary the junction diverges from the germline segment, which might be a read error. This chain links TRBV5-1 with TRBJ2-1; 7 bases line up with TRBD2. CDR3 length: 13 amino acids. Germline V gene data show CDR1 as SGHRS and CDR2 as YFSETQ. CDR3 region: CASSLGRGNEKFF. The DNA for the CDR3 is TGCGCCAGCAGCTTAGGGAGGGGCAATGAGAAGTTCTTC. The variable domain in full, completed from reference TRBV5-1 and TRBJ2-1, reads KAGVTQTPRYLIKTRGQQVTLSCSPISGHRSVSWYQQTPGQGLQFLFEYFSETQRNKGNFPGRFSGRQFSNSRSEMNVSTLELGDSALYLCASSLGRGNEKFFGPGTRLTVL.

The rearrangement joins TRBV5-6 to TRBJ1-4; D remains unclear. Germline V gives CDR1 SGHDT, CDR2 YYEEEE. This CDR3 spans 14 amino acids. Trimming took 0 bases from V and 5 from J, leaving 8 bases between them. Here the CDR3 reads CASSLGSRNEKLFF. The CDR3 region has the DNA TGTGCCAGCAGCTTGGGCAGTCGGAATGAAAAACTGTTTTTT.

The CDR3 loop is CASSEGLAADTQYF. DNA of the CDR3: TGTGCCAGCAGTGAAGGGCTAGCGGCAGATACGCAGTATTTT. The V and J genes are TRBV2 and TRBJ2-3; 7 positions agree with TRBD2. The CDR3 totals 14 residues. The V segment lost 1 base and the J segment 4 bases; nucleotides outside the gene matches: 2. From germline, CDR1 is SNHLY and CDR2 FYNNEI.

This clonotype was seen at least ten times. The V gene is TRBV5-1, the J gene TRBJ2-3; 13 bases are a match to TRBD2. Germline CDR1 and CDR2: SGHRS and YFSETQ. The CDR3 runs to 16 residues. The ends lost 3 bases at V and 4 bases at J; junction bases unmatched: 5. CDR3 nucleotide sequence: TGCGCCAGCAGCTCGGGACTAGCGGGGTCCCCAGATACGCAGTATTTT. This sequence encodes CASSSGLAGSPDTQYF.

This clonotype has ten or more counts. V is TRBV4-1 and J is TRBJ1-5; maybe TRBD1 (5 bases). V was pared by 2 bases and J by 1 base, with 9 bases between. The CDR3 is 15 residues long. From germline, CDR1 is MGHRA and CDR2 YSYEKL. DNA of the CDR3: TGCGCCAGCAGCCAAATAGGGGACAGCAATCAGCCCCAGCATTTT. This gives the protein CASSQIGDSNQPQHF.

This clonotype was recorded at least ten times. This chain uses TRBV5-1 with TRBJ2-5, with 7 bases aligning to TRBD1. Germline CDR1 and CDR2: SGHRS and YFSETQ. The V gene end was trimmed by 0 bases and the J gene end by 10 bases; junction bases not matched to a gene: 6. CDR3 length: 13 amino acids. This CDR3 is CASSLEGQGDQYF. In DNA form, the CDR3 reads TGCGCCAGCAGCTTGGAGGGGCAGGGGGACCAGTACTTC.

This clonotype was seen at least ten times. The chain has TRBV5-1 and TRBJ1-1; tentative D call: TRBD1 (5 bases). This CDR3 has 14 residues. CDR1 is SGHRS and CDR2 is YFSETQ in the germline V gene. Trimming took 4 bases from V and 3 from J, leaving 13 bases between them. The CDR3 sequence: CASSGGVWDTEAFF. For the CDR3, the DNA is TGCGCCAGCAGCGGAGGGGTCTGGGACACTGAAGCTTTCTTT.

This clonotype was detected ten times or more. The genes are TRBV12-3 or TRBV12-4 and TRBJ1-4, with TRBD1 matching over 7 bases. CDR3 size: 13 residues. With V trimmed by 7 bases and J by 8 bases, 7 bases remained unmatched. The CDR3 sequence: CASTQGVREKLFF. DNA for the CDR3: TGTGCCAGCACCCAGGGGGTGAGGGAAAAACTGTTTTTT.

A few counts support this clonotype. This may come from a read error, since a much larger clone is one base off. CDR3 region: CASRAPYEQYF. CDR3 nucleotides: TGTGCCAGCAGAGCCCCCTACGAGCAGTACTTC. The rearrangement links TRBV21-1 to TRBJ2-7. TRBV21-1 is a pseudogene locus. CDR3 length: 11 amino acids.

The sample holds many counts of this clonotype. The J gene is TRBJ2-1, the V gene TRBV11-2; TRBD2 matches 7 bases. The CDR3 is made up of 15 amino acids. The germline V gene has CDR1 SGHAT and CDR2 FQNNGV. The J segment lost 1 base and the V segment lost 5 bases, leaving 5 bases of the junction unmatched. CDR3: CASSVAGGSYNEQFF. DNA for the CDR3: TGTGCCAGCAGCGTAGCGGGTGGGTCCTACAATGAGCAGTTCTTC. Based on the CDR3 plus reference TRBV11-2 and TRBJ2-1, the full variable domain is EAGVAQSPRYKIIEKRQSVAFWCNPISGHATLYWYQQILGQGPKLLIQFQNNGVVDDSQLPKDRFSAERLKGVDSTLKIQPAKLEDSAVYLCASSVAGGSYNEQFFGPGTRLTVL.

This clonotype was recorded many times. V gene TRBV27 combines with J gene TRBJ1-6; a weak D match, TRBD1 (5 bases). V was cut by 2 bases and J by 7 bases, with 9 bases left in between. The CDR3 is 14 residues long. From germline, CDR1 is MNHEY and CDR2 SMNVEV (reference sequence). The CDR3 DNA follows: TGTGCCAGCAGTTTACTGGGGCCGAATTCACCCCTCCACTTT. This encodes CASSLLGPNSPLHF.

This clonotype was seen many times. V gene TRBV11-2 combines with J gene TRBJ2-2; 10 bases agree with TRBD2. The trim removed 11 bases at V and 4 bases at J, leaving 13 bases unmatched. The germline CDR1 and CDR2 sequences are SGHAT and FQNNGV. This CDR3 is 16 amino acids long. In DNA, the CDR3 is TGTGCCGGAGAAGCGGGAGGGCATCGAAGCACCGGGGAGCTGTTTTTT. Residues: CAGEAGGHRSTGELFF.

This clonotype was counted ten times or more. The V and J genes are TRBV20-1 and TRBJ1-1, with D possibly matching TRBD1 (6 bases). Between the trimmed V and J ends, which lost 3 bases and 3 bases, there was a span of 29 bases. The CDR3 length is 19 residues. Germline CDR1 and CDR2: DFQATT and SNEGSKA (reference sequence). CDR3 region: CSASLVRGFWTGGDTEAFF. CDR3 in DNA: TGCAGTGCTAGCCTAGTGAGAGGGTTCTGGACGGGGGGCGACACTGAAGCTTTCTTT.

This clonotype was seen at least ten times. CDR3: CASSLIGRGQPQHF. CDR3 bases: TGTGCCAGCAGTTTAATAGGCAGGGGTCAGCCCCAGCATTTT. The chain employs TRBV27 and TRBJ1-5; D is perhaps TRBD1 (6 bases). This CDR3 spans 14 amino acids. The ends were cut back, 2 bases at V and 6 bases at J, with 11 bases in the middle. CDR1 and CDR2 (germline): MNHEY, SMNVEV (reference sequence).

This clonotype was observed at least ten times. The rearrangement joins TRBV12-3 or TRBV12-4 to TRBJ2-1; TRBD2 aligns across 14 bases. There are 17 residues in the CDR3. V lost 6 bases, J lost 9 bases, and 13 bases stayed unmatched. This CDR3 reads CASSQRGTSGSQGEQFF. Written as DNA, the CDR3 is TGTGCCAGCAGCCAGCGAGGGACTAGCGGGAGTCAGGGTGAGCAGTTCTTC.

This clonotype was seen at least ten times. The chain is built from TRBV7-3 and TRBJ2-5; 9 bases agree with TRBD1. Unmatched junction bases numbered 0, after V lost 2 bases and J lost 5 bases. The CDR3 loop spans 13 amino acids. From germline, CDR1 is SGHTA and CDR2 FQGTGA. The CDR3, as DNA: TGTGCCAGCAGCTTAGGGACAGGGGAGACCCAGTACTTC. Its protein is CASSLGTGETQYF.

This clonotype came up many times. The chain joins TRBV11-2 to TRBJ2-1, with 9 bases fitting TRBD1. Germline trimming cut 4 bases from V and 0 bases from J; bases unmatched to any gene: 7. Germline V gene sequence: CDR1 SGHAT, CDR2 FQNNGV. The CDR3 spans 17 residues. The CDR3 DNA reads TGTGCCAGCAGCTGGTACCGGGACAGGGCCTCCTACAATGAGCAGTTCTTC. Its protein is CASSWYRDRASYNEQFF.

This clonotype was recorded many times. The chain links TRBV6-5 to TRBJ2-5, with TRBD2 matching over 15 bases. From germline, CDR1 is MNHEY and CDR2 SVGAGI. Unmatched junction bases numbered 7, after V lost 6 bases and J lost 5 bases. The CDR3 sequence is 16 residues long. The CDR3 nucleotides read TGTGCCAGCAGCCGCGCCGGGACTAGCGGGAGGGAGACCCAGTACTTC. It codes for CASSRAGTSGRETQYF.

Ten or more counts support this clonotype. This chain links TRBV20-1 with TRBJ2-3, with 8 bases aligning to TRBD2. J was trimmed by 4 bases and V by 6 bases; bases with no gene match: 21. Germline V lookup: CDR1 DFQATT, CDR2 SNEGSKA (reference sequence). The CDR3 length is 18 residues. CDR3 loop: CSAMEGLAGPRRADTQYF. The CDR3 region has the DNA TGCAGTGCCATGGAGGGTCTAGCGGGCCCCCGGAGGGCAGATACGCAGTATTTT.